This entry lists 19 T cell receptor beta chains sequenced from one sample in a study of blood T cell repertoires in COVID-19. The method was immunoSEQ multiplex PCR; TCRdb's version includes in-frame clones alone and lacks a portion of them. The top ten hold around 20% of the sample, which has 200,000 to 250,000 clones, less than 85% seen once. Sequenced input: PBMCs or T cells enriched from blood (not recorded which). All receptors derive from a middle-aged man who had recovered from COVID-19.

The chain is built from TRBV5-1 and TRBJ1-3, with unresolved D. Germline assignment: CDR1 SGHRS and CDR2 YFSETQ. This CDR3 has 16 residues. V was pared by 4 bases and J by 0 bases, with 14 bases between. This chain's CDR3 is CASSEPSGVSGNTIYF. CDR3 DNA sequence: TGCGCCAGCAGCGAGCCCTCCGGGGTCTCTGGAAACACCATATATTTT.

The chain employs TRBV4-1 and TRBJ2-7, with 12 bases aligning to TRBD2. This CDR3 comprises 21 residues. Unmatched junction bases numbered 20, after V lost 3 bases and J lost 2 bases. The germline V gene has CDR1 MGHRA and CDR2 YSYEKL. The CDR3 is CASSHFFLAGGPVKGPYEQYF. In nucleotides, the CDR3 is TGCGCCAGCAGCCACTTCTTTCTAGCGGGAGGGCCTGTAAAGGGGCCCTACGAGCAGTACTTC.

The chain joins TRBV7-2 to TRBJ1-5; a possible D gene is TRBD1 (6 bases). The length of the CDR3 is 15 residues. Trimming removed 5 bases at V and 2 bases at J, with 13 bases between. Germline V gene sequence: CDR1 SGHTA, CDR2 FQGNSA. DNA for the CDR3: TGTGCCAGCAGCCCGCAGGGGACGGGCAATCAGCCCCAGCATTTT. Its translation is CASSPQGTGNQPQHF. Full variable domain (remainder filled in from reference TRBV7-2 and TRBJ1-5): GAGVSQSPSNKVTEKGKDVELRCDPISGHTALYWYRQSLGQGLEFLIYFQGNSAPDKSGLPSDRFSAERTGGSVSTLTIQRTQQEDSAVYLCASSPQGTGNQPQHFGDGTRLSIL.

The chain has TRBV13 and TRBJ2-5; 10 bases line up with TRBD1. J was trimmed by 2 bases and V by 5 bases; bases with no gene match: 11. The CDR3 totals 17 residues. Germline V gives CDR1 PRHDT, CDR2 FYEKMQ (reference sequence). CDR3 nucleotides: TGTGCCAGCAGCCACCTACATGGGACAGGGGAGCAAGAGACCCAGTACTTC. Residues: CASSHLHGTGEQETQYF.

This clone was detected once. V and J are TRBV29-1 and TRBJ1-5; tentative D call: TRBD1 (5 bases). V lost 4 bases to trimming and J lost 5 bases, with 9 bases between them. This CDR3 region has 12 residues. Germline CDR1 and CDR2: SQVTM and ANQGSEA. The CDR3 region is CSVAGSDQPQHF. The CDR3 nucleotides are TGCAGCGTTGCAGGGTCGGATCAGCCCCAGCATTTT. The whole variable domain, remainder taken from reference TRBV29-1 and TRBJ1-5, is SAVISQKPSRDICQRGTSLTIQCQVDSQVTMMFWYRQQPGQSLTLIATANQGSEATYESGFVIDKFPISRPNLTFSTLTVSNMSPEDSSIYLCSVAGSDQPQHFGDGTRLSIL.

J is TRBJ1-2 and V is TRBV3-1 (or the pseudogene TRBV3-2), with TRBD1 as a possible D gene (6 bases). V was pared by 0 bases and J by 4 bases, with 18 bases between. This CDR3 has 17 amino acids. Germline values: CDR1 LGHDT, CDR2 YNNKEL (reference sequence). This CDR3 is CASSQDRRTEDLYGYTF. The CDR3 nucleotides read TGTGCCAGCAGCCAAGATCGGAGGACAGAGGACCTCTATGGCTACACCTTC.

Of note for this clone: Other DNA variants within this sample encode the same CDR3. The chain combines TRBV9 with TRBJ2-2; maybe TRBD1 (6 bases). Germline V gene data show CDR1 as SGDLS and CDR2 as YYNGEE. The germline V and J ends were trimmed by 1 base and 5 bases, with 6 bases remaining between them. CDR3 size: 13 residues. CDR3 sequence (DNA): TGTGCCAGCAGCGTAACAGGGACCGGGGAGCTGTTTTTT. It translates to CASSVTGTGELFF.

V is TRBV10-3 and J is TRBJ1-3; D not resolved. This CDR3 is built from 15 residues. CDR1 and CDR2 (germline): ENHRY, SYGVKD. V gave up 7 bases and J gave up 0 bases, with 13 bases separating them. The CDR3 loop reads CAITPGAFSGNTIYF. The CDR3 DNA is TGTGCCATCACCCCTGGAGCGTTCTCTGGAAACACCATATATTTT.

The rearrangement links TRBV4-1 to TRBJ2-5; tentative D call: TRBD2 (5 bases). The CDR3 extends over 16 amino acids. Germline assignment: CDR1 MGHRA and CDR2 YSYEKL. Trimming removed 0 bases from V and 4 bases from J, with 15 bases in between. As DNA, the CDR3 is TGCGCCAGCAGCCAAGATTCGTGGGAGTGGCGAGAGACCCAGTACTTC. Translating gives CASSQDSWEWRETQYF.

The chain carries TRBV29-1 and TRBJ2-7, with unresolved D. This CDR3 is built from 12 residues. In germline, CDR1 is SQVTM, CDR2 ANQGSEA. V lost 6 bases, J lost 3 bases, and 12 bases lay in between. The CDR3 DNA follows: TGCAGCGTCCAACCCGGTTACTACGAGCAGTACTTC. Residues: CSVQPGYYEQYF.

The gene calls are TRBV27 and TRBJ1-6; no reliable D call. This CDR3 comprises 16 residues. V was clipped by 6 bases and J by 3 bases, with 15 bases between them. From germline, CDR1 is MNHEY and CDR2 SMNVEV (reference sequence). CDR3 bases: TGTGCCAGCAGCCGACTTACTGATTACTATAATTCACCCCTCCACTTT. Encoded protein: CASSRLTDYYNSPLHF.

This clone has just one count. The rearrangement uses TRBV5-5 and TRBJ2-3; D is perhaps TRBD2 (5 bases). The V end lost 3 bases, the J end lost 0 bases, and 11 bases lay between the germline ends. This CDR3 contains 15 residues. The germline CDR1 and CDR2 sequences are SGHKS and YYEKEE (reference sequence). The CDR3 loop reads CASSWAGLSTDTQYF. The CDR3 coding sequence is TGTGCCAGCAGCTGGGCGGGCCTGAGCACAGATACGCAGTATTTT.

The J gene is TRBJ2-1, the V gene TRBV28; D may be TRBD2 (6 bases). V was pared by 3 bases and J by 6 bases, with 12 bases between. Germline CDR1 is MDHEN and CDR2 is SYDVKM. The CDR3 length is 14 residues. The CDR3 coding sequence is TGTGCCAGCAGTTTGGGTGGGACTCTCAATGAGCAGTTCTTC. Translating it yields CASSLGGTLNEQFF. Combining the CDR3 with reference TRBV28 and TRBJ2-1 gives the whole variable domain DVKVTQSSRYLVKRTGEKVFLECVQDMDHENMFWYRQDPGLGLRLIYFSYDVKMKEKGDIPEGYSVSREKKERFSLILESASTNQTSMYLCASSLGGTLNEQFFGPGTRLTVL.

The V and J genes are TRBV13 and TRBJ1-5; no definite D call. V shed 2 bases and J shed 5 bases, with 4 bases lying between them. Germline V gives CDR1 PRHDT, CDR2 FYEKMQ (reference sequence). The CDR3 has 12 amino acids. CDR3 bases: TGTGCCAGCAGCTTATATGATCAGCCCCAGCATTTT. It encodes CASSLYDQPQHF.

In regard to this clone: Other nucleotide sequences in the sample specify the same CDR3. The chain has TRBV12-5 and TRBJ1-1, with a weak D call TRBD1 (5 bases). The CDR3 is 13 residues long. The germline V gene has CDR1 LGHNT and CDR2 FRNRAP. V shed 1 base and J shed 4 bases, with 7 bases lying between them. Here the CDR3 reads CASGLAGGTEAFF. The DNA for the CDR3 is TGTGCTAGTGGTTTGGCGGGGGGCACTGAAGCTTTCTTT.

The chain employs TRBV14 and TRBJ1-2; 9 positions match TRBD1. Trimming took 4 bases from V and 4 from J; bases not matched to a gene: 7. CDR1 and CDR2 (germline): SGHDN, FVKESK. CDR3 size: 15 residues. In nucleotides, the CDR3 is TGTGCCAGCAGCCCACCGGGACAGGGAGTCTATGGCTACACCTTC. This sequence encodes CASSPPGQGVYGYTF.

This chain connects TRBV4-3 to TRBJ2-3, with D maybe TRBD2 (5 bases). Germline CDR1 is LGHNA and CDR2 is YSLEER. V was trimmed by 4 bases and J by 0 bases, leaving 14 bases between them. This CDR3 has 16 residues. This CDR3 reads CASSRRLLSSTDTQYF. Written as DNA, the CDR3 is TGCGCCAGCAGCCGAAGACTACTTTCTAGCACAGATACGCAGTATTTT.

The J gene is TRBJ2-7, the V gene TRBV19, with 9 positions matching TRBD2. CDR3 length equals 16 residues. Unmatched junction bases numbered 10, after V lost 5 bases and J lost 2 bases. CDR1 is LNHDA and CDR2 is SQIVND in the germline V gene (reference sequence). The chain's CDR3 is CASSPPLAGPTYEQYF. The CDR3 bases are TGTGCCAGTAGTCCACCTCTAGCGGGGCCTACCTACGAGCAGTACTTC.

The V call is TRBV24-1, the J call TRBJ2-3, with TRBD2 identical over 10 bases. The CDR3 is 15 amino acids. With 4 bases clipped from V and 5 bases from J, the junction kept 5 bases outside the gene matches. In germline, CDR1 is KGHDR, CDR2 SFDVKD. In DNA, the CDR3 is TGTGCCACCAGTGACCTAGCGGGAGAGATAGATACGCAGTATTTT. Protein product: CATSDLAGEIDTQYF.